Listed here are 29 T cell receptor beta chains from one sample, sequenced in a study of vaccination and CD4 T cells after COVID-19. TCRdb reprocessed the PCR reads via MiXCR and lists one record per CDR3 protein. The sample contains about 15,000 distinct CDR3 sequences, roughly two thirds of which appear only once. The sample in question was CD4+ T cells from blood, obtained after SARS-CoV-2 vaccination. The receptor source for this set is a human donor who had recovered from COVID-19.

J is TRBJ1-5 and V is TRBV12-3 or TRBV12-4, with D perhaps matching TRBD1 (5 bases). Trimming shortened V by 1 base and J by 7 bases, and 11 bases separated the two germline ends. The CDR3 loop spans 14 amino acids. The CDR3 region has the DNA TGTGCCAGCAGTTTAGGCCCCAGGGTACAGCCCCAGCATTTT. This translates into CASSLGPRVQPQHF.

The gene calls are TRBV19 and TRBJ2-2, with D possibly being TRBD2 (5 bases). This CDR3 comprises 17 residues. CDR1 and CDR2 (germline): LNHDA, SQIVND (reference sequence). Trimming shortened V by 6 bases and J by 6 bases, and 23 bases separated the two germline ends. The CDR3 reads CASRAVAYAGLAGELFF. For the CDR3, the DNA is TGTGCCAGTAGAGCTGTGGCGTACGCGGGTTTGGCCGGGGAGCTGTTTTTT.

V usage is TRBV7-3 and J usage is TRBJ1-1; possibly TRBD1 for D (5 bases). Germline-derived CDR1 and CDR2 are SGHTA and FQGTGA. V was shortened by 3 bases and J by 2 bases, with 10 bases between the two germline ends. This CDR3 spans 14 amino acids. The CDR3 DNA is TGTGCCAGCAGCTTTCAGGGAGGAAACACTGAAGCTTTCTTT. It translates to CASSFQGGNTEAFF.

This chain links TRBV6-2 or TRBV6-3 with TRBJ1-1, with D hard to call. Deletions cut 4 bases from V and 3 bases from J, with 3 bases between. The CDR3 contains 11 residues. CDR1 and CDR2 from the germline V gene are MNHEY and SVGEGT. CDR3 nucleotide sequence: TGTGCCAGCAGTTCCTACACTGAAGCTTTCTTT. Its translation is CASSSYTEAFF.

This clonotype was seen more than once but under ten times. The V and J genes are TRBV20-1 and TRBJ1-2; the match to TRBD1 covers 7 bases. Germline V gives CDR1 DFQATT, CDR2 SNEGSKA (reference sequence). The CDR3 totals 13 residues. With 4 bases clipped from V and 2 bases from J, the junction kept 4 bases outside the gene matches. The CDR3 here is CSAMKGGNYGYTF. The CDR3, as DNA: TGCAGTGCTATGAAAGGGGGCAACTATGGCTACACCTTC.

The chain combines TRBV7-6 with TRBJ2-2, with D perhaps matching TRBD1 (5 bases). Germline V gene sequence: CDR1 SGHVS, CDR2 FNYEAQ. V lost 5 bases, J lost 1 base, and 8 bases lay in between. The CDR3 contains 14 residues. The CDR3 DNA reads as TGTGCCAGCAGCCCCACAGGGAACACCGGGGAGCTGTTTTTT. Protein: CASSPTGNTGELFF.

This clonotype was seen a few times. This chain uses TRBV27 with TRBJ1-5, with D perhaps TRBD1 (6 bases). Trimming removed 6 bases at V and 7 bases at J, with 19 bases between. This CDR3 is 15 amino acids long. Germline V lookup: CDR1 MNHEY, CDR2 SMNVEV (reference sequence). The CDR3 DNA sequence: TGTGCCAGCAGGGAAGAGGGCAGGGGTGACCAGCCCCAGCATTTT. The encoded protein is CASREEGRGDQPQHF.

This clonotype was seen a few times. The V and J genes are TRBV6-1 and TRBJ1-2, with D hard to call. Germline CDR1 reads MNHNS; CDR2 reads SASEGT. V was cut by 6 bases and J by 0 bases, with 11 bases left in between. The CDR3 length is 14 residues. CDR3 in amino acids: CASSPAVSNYGYTF. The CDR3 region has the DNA TGTGCCAGCAGCCCAGCGGTCTCTAACTATGGCTACACCTTC.

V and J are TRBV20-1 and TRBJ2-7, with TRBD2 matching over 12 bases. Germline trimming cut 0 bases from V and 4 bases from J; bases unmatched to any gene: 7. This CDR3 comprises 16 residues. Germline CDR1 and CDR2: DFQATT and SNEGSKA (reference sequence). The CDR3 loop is CSARDWTSGMQYEQYF. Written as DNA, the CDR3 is TGCAGTGCTAGAGATTGGACTAGCGGGATGCAATACGAGCAGTACTTC.

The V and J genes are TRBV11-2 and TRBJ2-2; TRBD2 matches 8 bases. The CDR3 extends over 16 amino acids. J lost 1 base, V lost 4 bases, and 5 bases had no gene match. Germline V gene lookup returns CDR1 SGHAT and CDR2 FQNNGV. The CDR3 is CASSSISGRNTGELFF. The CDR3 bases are TGTGCCAGCAGCTCCATAAGCGGGAGGAACACCGGGGAGCTGTTTTTT. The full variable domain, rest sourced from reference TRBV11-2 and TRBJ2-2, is EAGVAQSPRYKIIEKRQSVAFWCNPISGHATLYWYQQILGQGPKLLIQFQNNGVVDDSQLPKDRFSAERLKGVDSTLKIQPAKLEDSAVYLCASSSISGRNTGELFFGEGSRLTVL.

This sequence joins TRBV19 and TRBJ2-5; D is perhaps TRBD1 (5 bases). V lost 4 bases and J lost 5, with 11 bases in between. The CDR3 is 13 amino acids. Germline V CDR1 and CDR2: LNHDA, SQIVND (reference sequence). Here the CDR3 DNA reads TGTGCCAGTAGTAAGCAGGGTCGGGAGACCCAGTACTTC. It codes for CASSKQGRETQYF.

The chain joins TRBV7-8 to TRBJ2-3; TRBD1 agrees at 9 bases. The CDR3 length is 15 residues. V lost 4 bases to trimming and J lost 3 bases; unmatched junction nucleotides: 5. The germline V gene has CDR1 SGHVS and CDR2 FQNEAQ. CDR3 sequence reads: CASSSNRGQTDTQYF. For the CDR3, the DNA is TGTGCCAGCAGCTCGAACAGGGGGCAGACAGATACGCAGTATTTT.

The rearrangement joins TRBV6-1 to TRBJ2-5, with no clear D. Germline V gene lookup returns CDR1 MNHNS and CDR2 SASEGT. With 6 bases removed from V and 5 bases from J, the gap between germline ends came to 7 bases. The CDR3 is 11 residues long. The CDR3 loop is CASSPLETQYF. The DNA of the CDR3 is TGTGCCAGCAGCCCCCTGGAGACCCAGTACTTC.

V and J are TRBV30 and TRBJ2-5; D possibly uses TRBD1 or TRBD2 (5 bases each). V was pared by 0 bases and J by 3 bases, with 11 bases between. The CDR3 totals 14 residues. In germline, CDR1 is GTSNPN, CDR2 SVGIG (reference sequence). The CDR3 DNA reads TGTGCCTGGAGTGTCGGGCAGGGAGAAGAGACCCAGTACTTC. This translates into CAWSVGQGEETQYF. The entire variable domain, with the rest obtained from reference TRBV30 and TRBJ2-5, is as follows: SQTIHQWPATLVQPVGSPLSLECTVEGTSNPNLYWYRQAAGRGLQLLFYSVGIGQISSEVPQNLSASRPQDRQFILSSKKLLLSDSGFYLCAWSVGQGEETQYFGPGTRLLVL.

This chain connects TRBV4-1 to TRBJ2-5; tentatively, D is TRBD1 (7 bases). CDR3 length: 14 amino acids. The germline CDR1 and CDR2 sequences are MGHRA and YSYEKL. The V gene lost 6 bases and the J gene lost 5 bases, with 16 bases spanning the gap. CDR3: CASSRGGGRETQYF. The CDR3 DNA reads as TGCGCCAGCAGTCGCGGAGGGGGCAGGGAGACCCAGTACTTC.

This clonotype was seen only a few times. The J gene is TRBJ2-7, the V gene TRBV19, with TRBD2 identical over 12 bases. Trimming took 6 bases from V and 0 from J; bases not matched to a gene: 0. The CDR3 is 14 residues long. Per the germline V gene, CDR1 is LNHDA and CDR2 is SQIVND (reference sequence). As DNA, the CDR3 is TGTGCCAGTAGGACTAGCGGGAGCTCCTACGAGCAGTACTTC. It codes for CASRTSGSSYEQYF.

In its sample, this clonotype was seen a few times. The CDR3 nucleotides are TGTGCCAGCAGTTCCCCCCTGGGAGGAGGGAACCAGCCCCAGCATTTT. Amino acids: CASSSPLGGGNQPQHF. The chain links TRBV28 to TRBJ1-5; D is ambiguous. The CDR3 has 16 residues. V lost 4 bases and J lost 7, with 20 bases in between. Germline CDR1 and CDR2: MDHEN and SYDVKM.

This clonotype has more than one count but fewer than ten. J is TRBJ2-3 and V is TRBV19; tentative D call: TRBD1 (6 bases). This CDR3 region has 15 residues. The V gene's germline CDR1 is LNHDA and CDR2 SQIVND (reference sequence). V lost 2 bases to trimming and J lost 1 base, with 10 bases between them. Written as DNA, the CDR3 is TGTGCCAGTAGTATACAGGCAGGGGGCACAGATACGCAGTATTTT. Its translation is CASSIQAGGTDTQYF.

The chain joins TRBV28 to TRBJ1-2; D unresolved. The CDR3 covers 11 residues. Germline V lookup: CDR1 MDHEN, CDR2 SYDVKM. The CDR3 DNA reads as TGTGCTTCTTCGGGTTACTATGGCTACACCTTC. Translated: CASSGYYGYTF.

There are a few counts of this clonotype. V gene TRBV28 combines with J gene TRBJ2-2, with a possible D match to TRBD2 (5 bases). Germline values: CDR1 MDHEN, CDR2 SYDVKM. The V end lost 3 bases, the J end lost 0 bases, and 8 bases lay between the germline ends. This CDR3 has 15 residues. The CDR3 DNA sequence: TGTGCCAGCAGTTTCAGCGGCACGAACACCGGGGAGCTGTTTTTT. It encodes CASSFSGTNTGELFF.

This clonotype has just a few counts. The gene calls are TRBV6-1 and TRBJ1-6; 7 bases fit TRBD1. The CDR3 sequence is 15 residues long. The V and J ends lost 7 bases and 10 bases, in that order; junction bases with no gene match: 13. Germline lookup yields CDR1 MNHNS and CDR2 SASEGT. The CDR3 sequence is CASTPTTGRVSPLHF. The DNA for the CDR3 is TGTGCCAGCACCCCTACGACAGGGAGGGTCTCACCCCTCCACTTT.

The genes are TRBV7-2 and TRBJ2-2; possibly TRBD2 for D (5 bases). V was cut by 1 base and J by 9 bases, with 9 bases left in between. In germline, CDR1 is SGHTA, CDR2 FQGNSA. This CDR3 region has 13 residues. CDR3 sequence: CASSLVSGRELFF. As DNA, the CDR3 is TGTGCCAGCAGCTTAGTTTCGGGAAGGGAGCTGTTTTTT.

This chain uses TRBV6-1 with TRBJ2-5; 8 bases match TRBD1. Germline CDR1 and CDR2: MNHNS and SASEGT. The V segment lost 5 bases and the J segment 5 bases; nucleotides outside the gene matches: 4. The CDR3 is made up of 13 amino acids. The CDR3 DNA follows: TGTGCCAGCAGTCGACAGGGGTGGGAGACCCAGTACTTC. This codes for CASSRQGWETQYF.

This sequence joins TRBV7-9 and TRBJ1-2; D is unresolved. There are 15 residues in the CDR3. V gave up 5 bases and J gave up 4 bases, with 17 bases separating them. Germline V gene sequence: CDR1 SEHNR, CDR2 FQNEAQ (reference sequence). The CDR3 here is CASSHSNDFAYGYTF. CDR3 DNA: TGTGCCAGCAGCCATAGTAACGACTTCGCCTATGGCTACACCTTC.

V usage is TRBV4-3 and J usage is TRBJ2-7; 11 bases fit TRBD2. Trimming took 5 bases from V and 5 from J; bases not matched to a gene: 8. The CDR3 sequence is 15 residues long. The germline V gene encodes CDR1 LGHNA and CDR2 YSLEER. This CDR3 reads CASSNLLAGVDEQYF. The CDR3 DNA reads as TGCGCCAGCAGCAACTTACTAGCGGGAGTTGACGAGCAGTACTTC.

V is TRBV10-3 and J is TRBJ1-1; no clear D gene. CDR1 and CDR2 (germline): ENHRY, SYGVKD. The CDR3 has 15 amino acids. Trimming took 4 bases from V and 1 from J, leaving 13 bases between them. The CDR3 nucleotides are TGTGCCATCAGTGTCGGGGAAGGTGGGAACACTGAAGCTTTCTTT. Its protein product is CAISVGEGGNTEAFF.

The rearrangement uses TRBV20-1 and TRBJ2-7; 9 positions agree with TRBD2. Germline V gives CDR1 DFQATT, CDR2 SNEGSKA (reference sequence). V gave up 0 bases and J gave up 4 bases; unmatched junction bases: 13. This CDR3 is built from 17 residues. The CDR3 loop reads CSARDPKTGTSWYEQYF. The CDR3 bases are TGCAGTGCTAGAGATCCGAAGACCGGGACTAGCTGGTACGAGCAGTACTTC.

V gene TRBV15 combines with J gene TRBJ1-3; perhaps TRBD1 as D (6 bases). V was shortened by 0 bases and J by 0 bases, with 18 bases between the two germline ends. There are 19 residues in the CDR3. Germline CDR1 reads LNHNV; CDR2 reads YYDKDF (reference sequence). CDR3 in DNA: TGTGCCACCAGCAGAGATCTCAACAGGGCGACGAGCTCTGGAAACACCATATATTTT. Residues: CATSRDLNRATSSGNTIYF.

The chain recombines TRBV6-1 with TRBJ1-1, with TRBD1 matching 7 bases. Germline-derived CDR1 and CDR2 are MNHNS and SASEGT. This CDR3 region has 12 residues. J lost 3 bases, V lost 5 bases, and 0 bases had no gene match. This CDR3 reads CASSTGDTEAFF. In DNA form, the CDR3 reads TGTGCCAGCAGTACAGGGGACACTGAAGCTTTCTTT.